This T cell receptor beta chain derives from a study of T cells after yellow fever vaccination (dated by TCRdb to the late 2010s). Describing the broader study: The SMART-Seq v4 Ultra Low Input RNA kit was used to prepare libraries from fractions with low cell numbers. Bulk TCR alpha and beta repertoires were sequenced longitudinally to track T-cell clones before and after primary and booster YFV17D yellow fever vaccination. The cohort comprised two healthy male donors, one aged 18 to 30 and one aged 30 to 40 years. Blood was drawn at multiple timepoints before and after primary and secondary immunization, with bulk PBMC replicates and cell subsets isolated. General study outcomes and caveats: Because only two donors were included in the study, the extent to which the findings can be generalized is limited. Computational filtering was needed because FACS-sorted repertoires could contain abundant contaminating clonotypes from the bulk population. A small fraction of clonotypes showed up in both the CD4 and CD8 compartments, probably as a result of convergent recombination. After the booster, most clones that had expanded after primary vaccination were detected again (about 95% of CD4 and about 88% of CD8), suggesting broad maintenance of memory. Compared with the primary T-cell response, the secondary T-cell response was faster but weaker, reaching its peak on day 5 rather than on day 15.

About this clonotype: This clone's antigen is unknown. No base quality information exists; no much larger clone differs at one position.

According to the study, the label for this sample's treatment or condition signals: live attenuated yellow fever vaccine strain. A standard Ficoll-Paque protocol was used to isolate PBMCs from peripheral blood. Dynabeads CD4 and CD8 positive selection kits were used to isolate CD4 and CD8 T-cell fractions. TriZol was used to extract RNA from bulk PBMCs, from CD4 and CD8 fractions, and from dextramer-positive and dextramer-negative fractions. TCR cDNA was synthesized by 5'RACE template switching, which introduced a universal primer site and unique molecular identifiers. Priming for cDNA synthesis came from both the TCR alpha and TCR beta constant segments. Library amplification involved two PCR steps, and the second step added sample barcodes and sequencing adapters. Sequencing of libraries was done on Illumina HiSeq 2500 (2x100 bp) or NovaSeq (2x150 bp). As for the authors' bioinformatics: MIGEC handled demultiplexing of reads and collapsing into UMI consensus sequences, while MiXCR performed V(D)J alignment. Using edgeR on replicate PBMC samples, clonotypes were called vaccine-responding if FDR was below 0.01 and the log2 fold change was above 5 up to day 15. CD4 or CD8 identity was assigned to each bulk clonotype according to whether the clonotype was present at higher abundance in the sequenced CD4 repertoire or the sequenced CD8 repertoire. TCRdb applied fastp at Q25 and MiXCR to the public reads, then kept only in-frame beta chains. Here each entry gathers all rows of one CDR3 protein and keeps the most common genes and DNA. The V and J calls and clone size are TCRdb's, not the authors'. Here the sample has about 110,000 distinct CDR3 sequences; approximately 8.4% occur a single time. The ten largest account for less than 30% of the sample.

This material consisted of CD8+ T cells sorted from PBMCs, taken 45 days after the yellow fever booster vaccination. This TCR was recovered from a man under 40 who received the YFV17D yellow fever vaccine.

CDR3 protein: CASSFGGGPTYEQYF. The nucleotide sequence is TGTGCCAGCAGCTTTGGTGGGGGGCCCACCTACGAGCAGTACTTC. In this chain, TRBV5-4 is recombined with TRBJ2-7; the D match is possibly TRBD1 or TRBD2, with 6 bases aligned in each. The V end loses 2 bases and the J end loses 2 bases, and a stretch of 14 bases separates them. The CDR3 measures 15 amino acids from cysteine to phenylalanine. Only the CDR3 region is kept as DNA, spanning 45 bases read in frame from base 1. CDR1 SGHNT and CDR2 YYREEE were looked up in the germline V gene (reference sequence).